A selection of T cell receptor beta chains follows, all from one sample in a study of monozygotic twins with inflammatory bowel disease. Reanalyzing the 5' RACE reads, TCRdb keeps one entry per CDR3 protein, without DNA. This repertoire includes more than 300,000 distinct CDR3 sequences. The material sequenced was blood. The receptor set was obtained from a human donor with ulcerative colitis or Crohn's disease, or a healthy co-twin of an affected twin (not recorded which). CDR3s include the opening cysteine and the closing phenylalanine or tryptophan. Fields, in order: V gene, CDR3 length, J gene, CDR3 protein.

TRBV7-2,15,TRBJ1-3,CASREDRTSGNTIYF
TRBV7-8,15,TRBJ2-7,CACSLLRDYSYEQYF
TRBV28,16,TRBJ2-3,CASSLRRGRGADTQYF
TRBV5-1,14,TRBJ2-2,CASSVRQNTGELFF
TRBV29-1,13,TRBJ2-5,CSVSRTGQETQYF
TRBV7-6,13,TRBJ1-2,CASSATGGYGYTF
TRBV5-1,15,TRBJ1-2,CASSYNKGVAYGYTF
TRBV11-2,16,TRBJ1-2,CASSATTGDYNYGYTF
TRBV6-1,16,TRBJ1-6,CASRPGGRSYNSPLHF
TRBV29-1,13,TRBJ1-4,CSVDDRDGEKLFF
TRBV30,14,TRBJ2-5,CAWSVLRFQETQYF
TRBV5-1,17,TRBJ1-1,CASSLVGSGTANTEAFF